This T cell receptor (beta chain) originates from a study of T cells expressing NK-cell markers. About the research overall: The authors sequenced eight donors, of whom seven were HCMV-seropositive and one was seronegative.

With the 5' RACE reads reprocessed, TCRdb shows one record per CDR3 protein and no DNA. The ten most abundant clones cover roughly 20% of a sample with 150,000 to 200,000 distinct CDR3 sequences. For this clonotype: The antigen is undetermined.

Study-wide results and limits: In over 5 donors, dominant CD3+CD56+NKG2C+ clonotypes ranked among the top 10 CD8+ clonotypes. In a handful of donors, these clonotypes also led the CD3+CD56-NKG2C+ fraction.

The TCR originated in a woman between 18 and 69 years old in good health. Input material: blood T cells: a sorted CD56 or NKG2C T cell subset, CD4+ or CD8+ T cells, or bulk PBMC T cells (not recorded which).

The CDR3 is CASSQDKGGAYEQYF. The chain joins TRBV3-1 to TRBJ2-7. Germline loops: CDR1 LGHDT, CDR2 YNNKEL (reference sequence). This CDR3 contains 15 residues.